The 2 T cell receptor beta chains below all came from one sample that was sequenced in a study of cytomegalovirus exposure and HLA in healthy donors listed by TCRdb under 2017. Library preparation was by the immunoSEQ multiplex PCR assay. For the multiplex PCR, a mixture combining 60 forward primers for TCR Vbeta segments and 13 reverse primers for TCR Jbeta segments was used. TCRdb limited this immuneACCESS table to in-frame rearrangements with V and J called. A share of clones is missing; checked studies link under half to unresolved V genes, and the rest is unexplained. The sample table shows roughly 100,000 clones, and over 70% are seen once. Together, the top ten hold around 5% of the sample. The sequenced sample was PBMCs. These receptors were taken from a woman between 35 and 50 years old in good health and CMV-seronegative.

This rearrangement joins TRBV6-1 to TRBJ1-1, with 7 bases lining up with TRBD1. This CDR3 spans 13 amino acids. The V segment lost 6 bases and the J segment 1 base; nucleotides outside the gene matches: 2. CDR1 is MNHNS and CDR2 is SASEGT in the germline V gene. DNA of the CDR3: TGTGCCAGCAGGACAGGGTCGAACACTGAAGCTTTCTTT. Its translation is CASRTGSNTEAFF.

The chain carries TRBV29-1 and TRBJ2-1, with unresolved D. The CDR3 spans 14 residues. Germline V gene data show CDR1 as SQVTM and CDR2 as ANQGSEA. V gave up 6 bases and J gave up 0 bases, with 12 bases separating them. CDR3 sequence reads: CSVKSTSSYNEQFF. The CDR3 DNA reads as TGCAGCGTCAAATCAACGAGCTCCTACAATGAGCAGTTCTTC.